This is a list of T cell receptor beta chains from one sample in a study of T cells in localized non-small cell lung cancer. The repertoire was sequenced with immunoSEQ multiplex PCR; TCRdb's copy has only in-frame clones and lacks some. This table has tens of thousands of clones, about nine tenths appearing once. The sample in question was peripheral blood mononuclear cells, obtained before any cancer treatment. The receptors originated from a male donor older than 55 with stage II lung adenocarcinoma. Each CDR3 is given with its conserved first and last residue. A D gene is named only where the DNA matches it firmly. Only part of the rows carry a size: once, few, many, or a class if the clone is expanded.

v_gene	abundance	j_gene	d_gene	CDR3aa	CDR3nt
TRBV4-1	medium-sized	TRBJ1-5	-	CASSQDQDQPQHF	TGCGCCAGCAGCCAAGATCAAGATCAGCCCCAGCATTTT
TRBV27	-	TRBJ2-1	-	CASSFGESEQFF	TGTGCCAGCAGTTTCGGGGAGAGTGAGCAGTTCTTC
TRBV5-1	-	TRBJ2-7	-	CASSLGDDGGRYEQYF	TGCGCCAGCAGCTTGGGGGACGACGGAGGGAGGTACGAGCAGTACTTC
TRBV7-2	-	TRBJ2-1	-	CASSIGTYNEQFF	TGTGCCAGCAGCATAGGTACGTACAATGAGCAGTTCTTC
TRBV5-1	-	TRBJ1-6	-	CASSLRLGSNSPLHF	TGCGCCAGCAGCTTGCGTCTTGGTTCTAATTCACCCCTCCACTTT
TRBV28	-	TRBJ1-5	-	CASRFVAGRIQPQHF	TGTGCCAGCAGGTTCGTAGCGGGGAGGATACAGCCCCAGCATTTT
TRBV21-1	-	TRBJ2-3	-	CASSKGVPGTSVTDTQYF	TGTGCCAGCAGCAAGGGGGTCCCCGGGACTAGCGTAACAGATACGCAGTATTTT
TRBV7-3	-	TRBJ2-5	-	CASSPSGAGSGTQYF	TGTGCCAGCAGCCCATCGGGGGCAGGCTCGGGGACCCAGTACTTC
TRBV11-3	-	TRBJ1-1	-	CASSLGAQTAFF	TGTGCCAGCAGCTTAGGGGCCCAGACGGCTTTCTTT
TRBV7-6	-	TRBJ2-1	-	CASSLAGGWYNEQFF	TGTGCCAGCAGCTTAGCGGGAGGATGGTACAATGAGCAGTTCTTC
TRBV20-1	once	TRBJ1-2	-	CSTLIKYGYTF	TGTTCGACGTTGATAAAATATGGCTACACCTTC
TRBV7-2	-	TRBJ2-3	TRBD2	CASSLAPLAGGSRSGDTQYF	TGTGCCAGCAGCTTAGCTCCCCTCGCGGGAGGATCGAGGTCGGGAGATACGCAGTATTTT
TRBV7-7	-	TRBJ2-2	-	CASSLSTANTGELFF	TGTGCCAGCAGCTTAAGCACTGCGAACACCGGGGAGCTGTTTTTT
TRBV30	once	TRBJ1-2	-	CAWRRDPNYGYTF	TGTGCCTGGCGCCGGGATCCTAACTATGGCTACACCTTC
TRBV4-2	-	TRBJ1-2	-	CASSQEGSINYGYTF	TGTGCCAGCAGCCAAGAGGGATCAATTAACTATGGCTACACCTTC
TRBV11-2	once	TRBJ1-5	-	CASSLSGQIGPQHF	TGTGCCAGCAGCTTAAGCGGGCAAATCGGGCCCCAGCATTTT
TRBV6-1	-	TRBJ1-1	-	CASRSHTEAFF	TGTGCCAGCCGGAGTCACACTGAAGCTTTCTTT